This T cell receptor beta chain was identified in a study of blood T cells in healthy people across ages. Each of the donors had about 9.9 milliliters of peripheral blood drawn into EDTA-treated Vacutainer tubes. Then a second PCR, running about 7 to 11 cycles, was carried out with a sample-barcoded 5' primer and a J-beta primer mix. Each of the cDNA molecules was tagged by a template-switch adaptor with 12 random nucleotides. TCRdb called the 5' RACE reads again in MiXCR, with one record for every CDR3 protein. The repertoire includes some 1,800,000 distinct CDR3 sequences, approximately 39% of them detected once, and under 25% sits in the top ten. Looked up from germline, CDR1 is DFQATT and CDR2 is SNEGSKA (reference sequence). The length of the CDR3 is 11 residues. Trimming stripped 5 bases from V and 10 bases from J, with 14 bases between.

The TCR originated in a human donor in good health. The rearrangement joins TRBV20-1 to TRBJ1-2; D remains ambiguous. The specimen sequenced was blood. The DNA of the CDR3 is TGCAGTGCTGGAAGACGTGAATCCTACACCTTC. Translated: CSAGRRESYTF.